A selection of T cell receptor beta chains follows, all from one sample in a study of T-cell memory formation after mild COVID-19. TCRdb itself ran the 5' RACE reads through MiXCR, one entry per CDR3 protein. The table lists some 300,000 distinct CDR3 sequences, around a fifth of them singletons. The sequencing input was PBMCs or a T cell subset sorted from them (not recorded which). Every receptor here comes from a man aged 18 to 29 who had mild COVID-19 (a few samples of this study predate the infection). Cell type and time point are not known. The CDR3 runs from the conserved cysteine through the conserved F or W. The D gene is left open where the match is weak. Rows may omit the clone size; those that give it use once, few, many or a size class.

TRBJ2-7 TRBD1 TRBV4-2 few TGTGCCAGCAGCCAAGTTCGAATTTCCGGACAGGGGGGGCACGAGCAGTACTTC CASSQVRISGQGGHEQYF
TRBJ1-1 - TRBV6-2/TRBV6-3 - TGTGCCAGCAGTTACCCGGGGCCCTTCATGAACACTGAAGCTTTCTTT CASSYPGPFMNTEAFF
TRBJ2-3 TRBD1 TRBV6-1 - TGTGCCAGCAGTGAAGGGACAGGGGGCGCAGATACGCAGTATTTT CASSEGTGGADTQYF
TRBJ1-1 - TRBV9 - TGTGCCAGCAGCGTTTGGGAGGCGAACACTGAAGCTTTCTTT CASSVWEANTEAFF
TRBJ2-3 - TRBV5-1 - TGCGCCAGCAGCTTGTGGCTGGGGCAAATGTATACGCAGTATTTT CASSLWLGQMYTQYF
TRBJ1-5 - TRBV7-3 - TGTGCCGACCGGACACATTATAGCAATCAGCCCCAGCATTTT CADRTHYSNQPQHF
TRBJ2-6 - TRBV5-1 few TGCGCCAGCAGTGTGACAGAGTCTGGGGCCAACGTCCTGACTTTC CASSVTESGANVLTF
TRBJ2-3 - TRBV29-1 - TGCAGCGTTGAAGGGGGGGCCAGTTCCACAGATACGCAGTATTTT CSVEGGASSTDTQYF
TRBJ2-1 TRBD2 TRBV12-3/TRBV12-4 - TGTGCCAGCAGAACGACTAGCGGGGCCCCCAATGAGCAGTTCTTC CASRTTSGAPNEQFF
TRBJ1-1 TRBD1 TRBV5-1 - TGCGCCAGCAGCGCACCATGGACAGGGACCACTGAAGCTTTCTTT CASSAPWTGTTEAFF
TRBJ2-1 TRBD1 TRBV7-9 few TGTGCCAGCCTACGGACAGGGATGAATGAGCAGTTCTTC CASLRTGMNEQFF
TRBJ2-1 - TRBV12-3/TRBV12-4 - TGTGCCAGCAGTTTTGTGCGGGATGAGCAGTTCTTC CASSFVRDEQFF
TRBJ1-6 - TRBV7-2 - TGTGCCAGCAGCTCCGGTGGGCCCCTCGGACCCCTCCACTTT CASSSGGPLGPLHF
TRBJ2-7 - TRBV6-2/TRBV6-3 few TGTGCCAGCAGTCTGACCGCGGGGGCCGAGCAGTACTTC CASSLTAGAEQYF
TRBJ1-1 - TRBV7-2 - TGTGCCAGCAGCTTAAACCGGGCTGGAGCTTTCTTT CASSLNRAGAFF
TRBJ2-5 - TRBV10-3 - TGTGCCATCAGTGAAGTCGGGTGGACGGCGGAAGAGACCCAGTACTTC CAISEVGWTAEETQYF
TRBJ2-3 TRBD1 TRBV5-6 few TGTGCCAGCAGCTGGGGACAGGGAGATACGCAGTATTTT CASSWGQGDTQYF
TRBJ2-4 - TRBV7-9 once TGTGCCAGCAGCCCGCCCCTTATGGCCAAAAACATTCAGTACTTC CASSPPLMAKNIQYF
TRBJ2-3 TRBD1 TRBV27 many TGTGCCAGCAGTTCTCCGTTCGACAGGGCAGATACGCAGTATTTT CASSSPFDRADTQYF
TRBJ1-2 - TRBV7-2 - TGTGCCAGCAGCCCAGAGGGGGGGCTTTATGGCTACACCTTC CASSPEGGLYGYTF
TRBJ2-1 TRBD1 TRBV4-3 - TGCGCCAGCAGCCACCGCGACTGGACAGGGGGCTACAATGAGCAGTTCTTC CASSHRDWTGGYNEQFF
TRBJ1-1 - TRBV5-1 - TGCGCCAGCAGCTTGGGTGGCAGTGGGATGAACACTGAAGCTTTCTTT CASSLGGSGMNTEAFF
TRBJ2-2 TRBD2 TRBV5-1 few TGCGCCAGCAGCTTGGGACTAGCGGGGGTCCTCACCGGGGAGCTGTTTTTT CASSLGLAGVLTGELFF
TRBJ2-3 - TRBV5-1 few TGCGCCAGCAGCTTGAAGGCTCGTCCCCCCACAGATACGCAGTATTTT CASSLKARPPTDTQYF
TRBJ2-6 - TRBV5-1 - TGCGCCAGCTGCTTGGACTTCTCTGGGGCCAACGTCCTGACTTTC CASCLDFSGANVLTF
TRBJ2-7 - TRBV13 few TGTGCCAGCAGCCCGAAGGGGGTCCCCTACGAGCAGTACTTC CASSPKGVPYEQYF
TRBJ2-7 TRBD2 TRBV2 - TGTGCCAGCAAGGCGGGGGAGACAGTCTACGAGCAGTACTTC CASKAGETVYEQYF
TRBJ2-1 TRBD2 TRBV6-5 - TGTGCCAGCACTCTCGGGACTAGCGGGGGAGATGAGCAGTTCTTC CASTLGTSGGDEQFF
TRBJ2-2 - TRBV7-9 few TGTGCCAGCAGCTTTGAGGAGCTGTTTTTT CASSFEELFF
TRBJ1-2 - TRBV12-3/TRBV12-4 few TGTGCCAGCAGTTCGGTAGAGGAGTGGGGCTACACCTTC CASSSVEEWGYTF
TRBJ2-3 - TRBV5-6 many TGTGCCAGCAGCTTGGCGAGGGGAGGCGGCACAGATACGCAGTATTTT CASSLARGGGTDTQYF